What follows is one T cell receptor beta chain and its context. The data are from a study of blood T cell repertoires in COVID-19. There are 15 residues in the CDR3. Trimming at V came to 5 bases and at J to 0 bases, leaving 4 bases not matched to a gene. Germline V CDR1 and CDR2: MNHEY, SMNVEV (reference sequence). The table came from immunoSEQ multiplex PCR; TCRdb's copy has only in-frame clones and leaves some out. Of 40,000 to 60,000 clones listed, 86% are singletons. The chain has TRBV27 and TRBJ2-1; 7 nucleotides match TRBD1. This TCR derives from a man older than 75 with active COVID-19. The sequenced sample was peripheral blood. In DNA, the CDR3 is TGTGCCAGCAGTAGACAGGGCCTCTCCTACAATGAGCAGTTCTTC. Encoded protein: CASSRQGLSYNEQFF.